The clone carrying this T cell receptor (beta chain) was observed at least ten times. The antigen is unknown. The CDR3 contains 18 residues. The germline V gene has CDR1 SQVTM and CDR2 ANQGSEA. Trimming took 0 bases from V and 0 from J; bases not matched to a gene: 8. TCR beta VDJ combinations and CDR3 sequences were profiled from genomic DNA. Using its own MiXCR run on the reads, TCRdb lists one record per CDR3 protein. This sample yields around 170,000 distinct CDR3 sequences, of which 55% to 70% are seen a single time; about 50% belongs to the top ten. This sample was included in a study of CD8+CD57+ T cells in acquired aplastic anemia. For the study at large: Sorted CD4+ plus CD8+ cells gave DNA averaging approximately 2.9 ug. CD4+ cell libraries from healthy donors averaged about 10.8 million reads.

Study-wide results and caveats: Between the patient and control groups, CD8+ Simpson's diversity did not differ significantly. Patients and controls shared 25 to 35 CD8+ CDR3 sequences, which appeared highly expressed in patients and within their immunodominant clones.

The gene calls are TRBV29-1 and TRBJ2-3; 11 positions agree with TRBD2. Material: sorted CD4+, CD8+, or CD8+CD57+ T cells (not recorded which) from PBMCs. The TCR comes from a human donor in good health. The chain's CDR3 is CSVEEIGTSGASTDTQYF. The CDR3 coding sequence is TGCAGCGTTGAAGAAATCGGGACTAGCGGAGCTAGCACAGATACGCAGTATTTT.